Listed here is a single T cell receptor beta chain. The antigen is undetermined. Trimming shortened V by 6 bases and J by 7 bases, and 15 bases separated the two germline ends. CDR1 and CDR2 from the germline V gene are LNHDA and SQIVND (reference sequence). The CDR3 consists of 13 residues. The data were taken from a study of regulatory T cells. The primer mix had 52 TRBV and 13 TRBJ primers. Sequencing used immunoSEQ multiplex PCR; TCRdb keeps in-frame clones, though not all of them. The sample yields some 20,000 clones, over 85% seen once. General study points: Skewed V and J usage and few unique V-J pairs marked patient repertoires, most in Tregs.

The source of this sequence is a child aged 2 to 15 with CD3G deficiency. The specimen sequenced was CD8+ T cells sorted from blood. The chain joins TRBV19 to TRBJ1-1; TRBD1 might be the D (6 bases). CDR3 sequence: CASSVRGRGEAFF. The CDR3 DNA is TGTGCCAGTAGCGTCCGGGGGCGAGGTGAAGCTTTCTTT.